Below, 21 T cell receptor beta chains from the same sample are listed, as sequenced in a study of CD8 T cells in Susac syndrome. With random hexamers, reverse transcription was performed on about 0.45 to 1 ug of RNA. MiXCR, run by TCRdb on the immunoSEQ multiplex PCR reads, gives a single entry per CDR3 protein. This repertoire shows roughly 170,000 distinct CDR3 sequences, 93% found once; its top ten account for under 0.095%. Source material: CD4+ T cells from PBMCs. The receptor source for this set is a human donor with multiple sclerosis.

J is TRBJ2-6 and V is TRBV18, with D unclear. Germline values: CDR1 KGHSH, CDR2 LQKENI. V was cut by 6 bases and J by 2 bases, with 11 bases left in between. The length of the CDR3 is 15 residues. CDR3 in amino acids: CASSQLEAGANVLTF. Here the CDR3 DNA reads TGTGCCAGCTCTCAGTTAGAGGCTGGGGCCAACGTCCTGACTTTC. Filled out from reference TRBV18 and TRBJ2-6, the complete variable domain reads NAGVMQNPRHLVRRRGQEARLRCSPMKGHSHVYWYRQLPEEGLKFMVYLQKENIIDESGMPKERFSAEFPKEGPSILRIQQVVRGDSAAYFCASSQLEAGANVLTFGAGSRLTVL.

V and J are TRBV6-5 and TRBJ2-5; weak D call: TRBD1 (5 bases). V was pared by 0 bases and J by 2 bases, with 16 bases between. CDR1 MNHEY and CDR2 SVGAGI come from the germline V gene. There are 17 residues in the CDR3. The CDR3 loop reads CASSYSMAARGQETQYF. The CDR3 nucleotides read TGTGCCAGCAGTTACTCGATGGCCGCTAGGGGTCAAGAGACCCAGTACTTC.

CDR3 loop: CASRELVGQAETQYF. In DNA form, the CDR3 reads TGTGCCAGCAGGGAACTTGTTGGACAGGCGGAGACCCAGTACTTC. The gene calls are TRBV12-3 or TRBV12-4 and TRBJ2-5; 7 bases are shared with TRBD1. Germline trimming cut 6 bases from V and 5 bases from J; bases unmatched to any gene: 12. This CDR3 has 15 residues.

This clonotype has only a few counts. V is TRBV9 and J is TRBJ2-3; D unclear. The V end was cut by 0 bases, the J end by 0 bases, with 8 bases between. Germline CDR1 reads SGDLS; CDR2 reads YYNGEE. This CDR3 spans 15 amino acids. DNA for the CDR3: TGTGCCAGCAGCGTAGACGTCGGAAGCACAGATACGCAGTATTTT. As protein: CASSVDVGSTDTQYF.

V usage is TRBV25-1 and J usage is TRBJ2-1; tentatively, D is TRBD2 (6 bases). The CDR3 runs 17 residues. V lost 0 bases, J lost 10 bases, and 22 bases lay in between. Germline loops: CDR1 MGHDK, CDR2 SYGVNS. The CDR3: CASSEYEGRPSSGEQFF. The CDR3 DNA follows: TGTGCCAGCAGTGAATATGAAGGGCGGCCGAGTAGCGGCGAGCAGTTCTTC.

The chain links TRBV3-1 to TRBJ2-5, with D possibly being TRBD1 (5 bases). Germline CDR1 LGHDT, CDR2 YNNKEL (reference sequence). V shed 2 bases and J shed 7 bases, with 14 bases lying between them. The CDR3 runs to 14 residues. CDR3 bases: TGTGCCAGCAGCCAACGACAGAGTTCATGGACCCAGTACTTC. Translating it yields CASSQRQSSWTQYF.

A single count supports this clonotype. The CDR3 nucleotides are TGCGCCAGCAGCTTGGGTCAACAGGGGGCTAATGAGCAGTTCTTC. Amino acids: CASSLGQQGANEQFF. The V call is TRBV5-1, the J call TRBJ2-1; TRBD1 matches 9 bases. CDR1 and CDR2 from the germline V gene are SGHRS and YFSETQ. J was trimmed by 7 bases and V by 0 bases; bases with no gene match: 5. CDR3 length equals 15 residues. Combining the CDR3 with reference TRBV5-1 and TRBJ2-1 gives the whole variable domain KAGVTQTPRYLIKTRGQQVTLSCSPISGHRSVSWYQQTPGQGLQFLFEYFSETQRNKGNFPGRFSGRQFSNSRSEMNVSTLELGDSALYLCASSLGQQGANEQFFGPGTRLTVL.

The chain carries TRBV6-1 and TRBJ1-4; 7 bases align to TRBD1. V was clipped by 5 bases and J by 8 bases; unmatched bases: 20. The CDR3 consists of 18 residues. The germline CDR1 and CDR2 sequences are MNHNS and SASEGT. CDR3 DNA: TGTGCCAGCAGTCTTGTCGGACAGGCCGGAATGGCGGGAGAAAAACTGTTTTTT. It encodes CASSLVGQAGMAGEKLFF.

The chain is built from TRBV14 and TRBJ2-1; D uncertain. The CDR3 covers 14 residues. The germline V gene has CDR1 SGHDN and CDR2 FVKESK. Trimming left V 3 bases short and J 1 base short, with 7 bases between. The CDR3 DNA is TGTGCCAGCAGCCAGGGGTTTTCCTACAATGAGCAGTTCTTC. The encoded protein is CASSQGFSYNEQFF.

The chain recombines TRBV2 with TRBJ1-5; tentative D call: TRBD1 (5 bases). The CDR3 sequence is 14 residues long. Between the trimmed V and J ends, which lost 3 bases and 9 bases, there was a span of 15 bases. Germline lookup yields CDR1 SNHLY and CDR2 FYNNEI. Here the CDR3 reads CASSEEGRTWPQHF. The DNA for the CDR3 is TGTGCCAGCAGTGAGGAGGGACGGACATGGCCCCAGCATTTT.

The V gene is TRBV9, the J gene TRBJ1-1, with 8 bases fitting TRBD1. The V and J ends lost 3 bases and 5 bases, in that order; junction bases with no gene match: 6. Germline assignment: CDR1 SGDLS and CDR2 YYNGEE. The CDR3 loop spans 14 amino acids. As DNA, the CDR3 is TGTGCCAGCAGCGCCGTCGACAGGGGAACTGAAGCTTTCTTT. It codes for CASSAVDRGTEAFF.

V is TRBV5-1 and J is TRBJ2-2; no clear D. Trimming removed 7 bases from V and 1 base from J, with 11 bases in between. Germline-derived CDR1 and CDR2 are SGHRS and YFSETQ. The CDR3 length is 14 residues. The CDR3 region is CASLLTVNTGELFF. DNA of the CDR3: TGCGCCAGCCTCCTAACAGTGAACACCGGGGAGCTGTTTTTT. The variable domain in full, with the rest retrieved from reference TRBV5-1 and TRBJ2-2, is KAGVTQTPRYLIKTRGQQVTLSCSPISGHRSVSWYQQTPGQGLQFLFEYFSETQRNKGNFPGRFSGRQFSNSRSEMNVSTLELGDSALYLCASLLTVNTGELFFGEGSRLTVL.

CDR3 sequence: CASSKPGQHYGYTF. The CDR3, as DNA: TGTGCCAGCAGTAAGCCGGGACAGCACTATGGCTACACCTTC. V gene TRBV2 combines with J gene TRBJ1-2; TRBD1 aligns across 7 bases. CDR1 is SNHLY, CDR2 FYNNEI, per germline. The junction had 6 bases not matched to a gene; V was cut back by 5 bases and J by 3 bases. CDR3 length: 14 amino acids.

The chain carries TRBV28 and TRBJ2-7; D is undetermined. In germline, CDR1 is MDHEN, CDR2 SYDVKM. The CDR3 length is 10 residues. Trimming removed 3 bases at V and 8 bases at J, with 5 bases between. The CDR3: CASSFDKQYF. CDR3 bases: TGTGCCAGCAGTTTTGACAAGCAGTACTTC.

The J gene is TRBJ2-2, the V gene TRBV5-1, with D possibly being TRBD2 (6 bases). The V end lost 3 bases, the J end lost 3 bases, and 9 bases lay between the germline ends. The CDR3 totals 14 residues. CDR1 SGHRS and CDR2 YFSETQ come from the germline V gene. The CDR3 reads CASSSEGYTGELFF. CDR3 nucleotide sequence: TGCGCCAGCAGCTCGGAGGGGTACACCGGGGAGCTGTTTTTT.

The chain employs TRBV11-2 and TRBJ2-7; TRBD1 aligns across 8 bases. Germline values: CDR1 SGHAT, CDR2 FQNNGV. The ends lost 5 bases at V and 3 bases at J; junction bases unmatched: 18. This CDR3 is 18 amino acids long. CDR3 DNA: TGTGCCAGCAGCCCGACCAACCGGGACAGGTTCACCGGCTACGAGCAGTACTTC. It is translated as CASSPTNRDRFTGYEQYF. The full variable domain, rest sourced from reference TRBV11-2 and TRBJ2-7, is EAGVAQSPRYKIIEKRQSVAFWCNPISGHATLYWYQQILGQGPKLLIQFQNNGVVDDSQLPKDRFSAERLKGVDSTLKIQPAKLEDSAVYLCASSPTNRDRFTGYEQYFGPGTRLTVT.

This chain connects TRBV20-1 to TRBJ2-5, with 12 positions matching TRBD2. CDR1 and CDR2 (germline): DFQATT, SNEGSKA (reference sequence). Trimming at V came to 6 bases and at J to 3 bases, leaving 14 bases not matched to a gene. The CDR3 runs 17 residues. The CDR3 sequence: CSAKIPIRLAGEETQYF. The DNA of the CDR3 is TGCAGTGCCAAAATACCCATCCGACTAGCGGGAGAAGAGACCCAGTACTTC.

The chain links TRBV27 to TRBJ2-1, with D tentatively TRBD1 or TRBD2 (6 bases each). The germline gives CDR1 MNHEY, CDR2 SMNVEV (reference sequence). The CDR3 consists of 14 residues. Trimming removed 6 bases at V and 4 bases at J, with 13 bases between. The CDR3 bases are TGTGCCAGCAGAAGGGGGACTCCATACAATGAGCAGTTCTTC. Translation gives CASRRGTPYNEQFF.

The chain carries TRBV11-1 and TRBJ2-5, with D maybe TRBD2 (5 bases). CDR3 size: 16 residues. V was pared by 3 bases and J by 0 bases, with 14 bases between. CDR1 is SGHAT and CDR2 is FQDESV in the germline V gene (reference sequence). The CDR3: CASSFVGKQYQETQYF. The CDR3 DNA reads as TGTGCCAGCAGCTTCGTCGGGAAGCAGTACCAAGAGACCCAGTACTTC.

The chain links TRBV4-3 to TRBJ2-1; D gene unclear. The CDR3 has 19 amino acids. Trimming cost V 9 bases and J 1 base, with 28 bases left between them. Germline V gene sequence: CDR1 LGHNA, CDR2 YSLEER. The CDR3 DNA sequence: TGCGCCAGACAAATCAACCGCATTGGTCCATCTAGGTCCTACAATGAGCAGTTCTTC. Translated, it gives CARQINRIGPSRSYNEQFF.

The J gene is TRBJ2-7, the V gene TRBV20-1; the match to TRBD2 covers 7 bases. The V segment lost 0 bases and the J segment 3 bases; nucleotides outside the gene matches: 5. The length of the CDR3 is 14 residues. Germline lookup yields CDR1 DFQATT and CDR2 SNEGSKA (reference sequence). The CDR3 region has the DNA TGCAGTGCTAGAGAGGGAGGGAACAGCTACGAGCAGTACTTC. Its translation is CSAREGGNSYEQYF.